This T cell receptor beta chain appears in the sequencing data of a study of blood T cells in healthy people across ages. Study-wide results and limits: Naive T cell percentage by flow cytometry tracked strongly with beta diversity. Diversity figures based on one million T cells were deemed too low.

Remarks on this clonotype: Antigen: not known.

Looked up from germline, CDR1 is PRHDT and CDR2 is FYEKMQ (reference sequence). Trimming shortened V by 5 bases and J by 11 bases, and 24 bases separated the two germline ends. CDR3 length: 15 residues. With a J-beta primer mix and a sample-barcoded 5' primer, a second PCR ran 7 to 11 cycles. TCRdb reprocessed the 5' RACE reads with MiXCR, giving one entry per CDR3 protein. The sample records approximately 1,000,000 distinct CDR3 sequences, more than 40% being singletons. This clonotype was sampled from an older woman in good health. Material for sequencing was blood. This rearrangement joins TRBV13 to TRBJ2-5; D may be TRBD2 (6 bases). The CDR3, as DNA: TGTGCCAGCAGCCTTGGACGAGGGCGGGGAAGGGAGCAGTACTTC. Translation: CASSLGRGRGREQYF.